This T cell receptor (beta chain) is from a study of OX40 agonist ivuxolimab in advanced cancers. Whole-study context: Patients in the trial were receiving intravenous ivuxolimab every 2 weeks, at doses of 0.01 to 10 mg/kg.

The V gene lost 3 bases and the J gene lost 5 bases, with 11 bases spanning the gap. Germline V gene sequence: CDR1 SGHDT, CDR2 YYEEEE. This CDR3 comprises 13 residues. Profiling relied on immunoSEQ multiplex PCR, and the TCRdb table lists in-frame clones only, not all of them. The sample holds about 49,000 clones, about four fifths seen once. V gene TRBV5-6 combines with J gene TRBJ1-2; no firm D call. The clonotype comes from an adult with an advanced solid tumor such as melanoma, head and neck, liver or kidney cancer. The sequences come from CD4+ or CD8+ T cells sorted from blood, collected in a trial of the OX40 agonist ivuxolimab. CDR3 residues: CASSSGELYGYTF. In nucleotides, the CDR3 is TGTGCCAGCAGCTCAGGAGAACTGTATGGCTACACCTTC.